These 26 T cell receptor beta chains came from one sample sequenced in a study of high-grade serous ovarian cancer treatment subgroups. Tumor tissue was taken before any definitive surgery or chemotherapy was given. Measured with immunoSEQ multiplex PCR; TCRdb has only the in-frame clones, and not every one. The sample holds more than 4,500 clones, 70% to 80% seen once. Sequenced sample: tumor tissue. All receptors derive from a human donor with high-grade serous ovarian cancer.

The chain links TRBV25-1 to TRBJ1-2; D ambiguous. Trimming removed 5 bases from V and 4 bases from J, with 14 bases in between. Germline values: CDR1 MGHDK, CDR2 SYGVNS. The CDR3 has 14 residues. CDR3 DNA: TGTGCCAGCAGTCTACCGGGAAAGACCTATGGCTACACCTTC. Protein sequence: CASSLPGKTYGYTF.

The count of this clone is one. The CDR3 sequence: CASSTRALPPYEQYF. Here the CDR3 DNA reads TGTGCCAGCAGTACGCGTGCCTTGCCTCCCTACGAGCAGTACTTC. The chain joins TRBV6-1 to TRBJ2-7, with D unresolved. Germline CDR1 reads MNHNS; CDR2 reads SASEGT. V shed 5 bases and J shed 2 bases, with 16 bases lying between them. This CDR3 is built from 15 residues.

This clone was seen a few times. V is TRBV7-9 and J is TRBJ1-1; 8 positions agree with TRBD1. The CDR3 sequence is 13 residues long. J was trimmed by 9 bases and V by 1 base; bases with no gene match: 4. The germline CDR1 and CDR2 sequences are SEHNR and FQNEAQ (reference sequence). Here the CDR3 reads CASSLEGQGKAFF. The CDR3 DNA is TGTGCCAGCAGCTTAGAAGGACAGGGAAAAGCTTTCTTT.

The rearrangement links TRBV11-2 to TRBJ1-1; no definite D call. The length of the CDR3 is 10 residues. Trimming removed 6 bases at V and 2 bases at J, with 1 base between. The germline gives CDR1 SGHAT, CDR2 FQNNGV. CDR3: CASRNTEAFF. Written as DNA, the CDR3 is TGTGCCAGCAGAAACACTGAAGCTTTCTTT.

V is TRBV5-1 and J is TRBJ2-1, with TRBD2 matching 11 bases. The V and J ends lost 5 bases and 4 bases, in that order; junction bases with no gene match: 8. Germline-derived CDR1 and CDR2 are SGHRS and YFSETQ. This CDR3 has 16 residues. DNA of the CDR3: TGCGCCAGCAGACTTAGCGGGGGGGCCGGTTACAATGAGCAGTTCTTC. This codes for CASRLSGGAGYNEQFF.

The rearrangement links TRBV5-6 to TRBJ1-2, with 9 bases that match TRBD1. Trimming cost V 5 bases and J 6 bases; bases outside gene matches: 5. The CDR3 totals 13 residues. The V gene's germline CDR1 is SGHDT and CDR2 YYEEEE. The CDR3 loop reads CASRSTGGDGYTF. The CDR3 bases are TGTGCCAGCAGATCCACAGGGGGCGATGGCTACACCTTC.

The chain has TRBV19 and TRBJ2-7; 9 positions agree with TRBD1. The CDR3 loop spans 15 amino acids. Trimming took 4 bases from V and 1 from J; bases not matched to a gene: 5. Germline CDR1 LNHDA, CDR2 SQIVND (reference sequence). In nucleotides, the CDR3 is TGTGCCAGTAGTACCTACGGACAGGGGTCCTACGAGCAGTACTTC. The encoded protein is CASSTYGQGSYEQYF.

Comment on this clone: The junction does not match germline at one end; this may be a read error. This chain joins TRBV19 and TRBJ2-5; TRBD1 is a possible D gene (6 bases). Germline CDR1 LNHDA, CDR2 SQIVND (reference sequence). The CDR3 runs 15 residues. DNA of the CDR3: TGTGCCAGTAGTATAGATCGGGCAGGGGAAGAGACCCGGTACTTC. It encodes CASSIDRAGEETRYF. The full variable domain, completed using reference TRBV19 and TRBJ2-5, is DGGITQSPKYLFRKEGQNVTLSCEQNLNHDAMYWYRQDPGQGLRLIYYSQIVNDFQKGDIAEGYSVSREKKESFPLTVTSAQKNPTAFYLCASSIDRAGEETRYFGPGTRLLVL.

The CDR3 loop reads CASGLVQSWGPSGYTF. CDR3 nucleotides: TGTGCTAGTGGTTTGGTACAATCTTGGGGGCCGAGTGGCTACACCTTC. The rearrangement joins TRBV12-5 to TRBJ1-2; TRBD1 is a possible D gene (6 bases). Trimming removed 0 bases at V and 7 bases at J, with 18 bases between. This CDR3 spans 16 amino acids. Germline lookup yields CDR1 LGHNT and CDR2 FRNRAP. Full variable domain (outside the CDR3, taken from reference TRBV12-5 and TRBJ1-2): DARVTQTPRHKVTEMGQEVTMRCQPILGHNTVFWYRQTMMQGLELLAYFRNRAPLDDSGMPKDRFSAEMPDATLATLKIQPSEPRDSAVYFCASGLVQSWGPSGYTFGSGTRLTVV.

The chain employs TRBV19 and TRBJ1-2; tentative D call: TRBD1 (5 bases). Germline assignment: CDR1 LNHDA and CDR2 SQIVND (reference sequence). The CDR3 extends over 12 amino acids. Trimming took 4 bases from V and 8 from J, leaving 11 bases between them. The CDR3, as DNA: TGTGCCAGTAGTACCGGGGGAACAGGCTACACCTTC. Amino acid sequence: CASSTGGTGYTF.

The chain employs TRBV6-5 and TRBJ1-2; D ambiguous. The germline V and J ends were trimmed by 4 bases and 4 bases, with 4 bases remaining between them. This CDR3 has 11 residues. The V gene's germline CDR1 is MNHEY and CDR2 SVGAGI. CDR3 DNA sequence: TGTGCCAGCAGTTCGAGCTATGGCTACACCTTC. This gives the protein CASSSSYGYTF.

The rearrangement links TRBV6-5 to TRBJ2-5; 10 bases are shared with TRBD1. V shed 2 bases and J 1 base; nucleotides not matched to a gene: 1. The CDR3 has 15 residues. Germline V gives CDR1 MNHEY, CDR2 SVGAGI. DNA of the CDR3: TGTGCCAGCAGTTACCGGACAGGGGGCCAAGAGACCCAGTACTTC. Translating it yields CASSYRTGGQETQYF.

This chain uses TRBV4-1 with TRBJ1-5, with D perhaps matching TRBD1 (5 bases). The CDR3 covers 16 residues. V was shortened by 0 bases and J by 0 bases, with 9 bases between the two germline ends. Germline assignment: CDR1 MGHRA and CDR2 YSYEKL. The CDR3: CASSQERGDSNQPQHF. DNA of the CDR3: TGCGCCAGCAGCCAAGAAAGGGGCGATAGCAATCAGCCCCAGCATTTT.

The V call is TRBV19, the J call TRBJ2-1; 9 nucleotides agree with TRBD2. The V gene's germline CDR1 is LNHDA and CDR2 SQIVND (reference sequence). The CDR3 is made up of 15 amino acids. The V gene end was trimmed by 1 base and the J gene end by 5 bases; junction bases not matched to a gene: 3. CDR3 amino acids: CASSIGGGANNEQFF. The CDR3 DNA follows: TGTGCCAGTAGTATAGGCGGGGGGGCCAACAATGAGCAGTTCTTC.

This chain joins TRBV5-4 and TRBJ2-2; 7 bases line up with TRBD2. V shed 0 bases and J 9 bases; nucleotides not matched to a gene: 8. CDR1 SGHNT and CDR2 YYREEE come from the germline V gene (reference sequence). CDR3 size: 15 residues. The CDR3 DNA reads TGTGCCAGCAGCTTGGGGCGGGGGTTCACGAGGGAGCTGTTTTTT. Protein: CASSLGRGFTRELFF.

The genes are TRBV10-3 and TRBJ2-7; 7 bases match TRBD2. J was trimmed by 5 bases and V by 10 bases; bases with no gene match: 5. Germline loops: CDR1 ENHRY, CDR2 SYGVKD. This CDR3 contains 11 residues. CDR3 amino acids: CATRGVDEQYF. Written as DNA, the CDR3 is TGTGCCACTCGGGGGGTGGACGAGCAGTACTTC.

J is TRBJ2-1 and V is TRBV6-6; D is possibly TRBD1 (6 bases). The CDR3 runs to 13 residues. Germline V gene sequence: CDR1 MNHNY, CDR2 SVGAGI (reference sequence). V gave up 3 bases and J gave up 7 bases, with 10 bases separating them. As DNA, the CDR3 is TGTGCCAGCAGTTATACAGGGTTGAATGAGCAGTTCTTC. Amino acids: CASSYTGLNEQFF.

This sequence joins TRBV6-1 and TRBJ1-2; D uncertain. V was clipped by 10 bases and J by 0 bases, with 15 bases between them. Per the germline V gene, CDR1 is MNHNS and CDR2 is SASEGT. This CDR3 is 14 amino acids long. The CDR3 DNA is TGTGCCACCACTTCCGACGTAACTAACTATGGCTACACCTTC. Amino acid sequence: CATTSDVTNYGYTF.

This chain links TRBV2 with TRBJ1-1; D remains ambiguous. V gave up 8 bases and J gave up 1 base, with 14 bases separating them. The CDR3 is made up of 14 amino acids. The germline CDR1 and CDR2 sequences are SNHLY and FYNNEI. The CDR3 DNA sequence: TGTGCCAGCTCCAAAAATGGAGGGAACACTGAAGCTTTCTTT. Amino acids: CASSKNGGNTEAFF.

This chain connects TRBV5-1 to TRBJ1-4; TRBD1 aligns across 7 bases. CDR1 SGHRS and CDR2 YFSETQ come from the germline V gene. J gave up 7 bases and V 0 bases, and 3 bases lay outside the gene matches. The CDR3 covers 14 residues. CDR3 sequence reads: CASSLEGGGEKLFF. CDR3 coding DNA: TGCGCCAGCAGCTTGGAAGGGGGCGGTGAAAAACTGTTTTTT.

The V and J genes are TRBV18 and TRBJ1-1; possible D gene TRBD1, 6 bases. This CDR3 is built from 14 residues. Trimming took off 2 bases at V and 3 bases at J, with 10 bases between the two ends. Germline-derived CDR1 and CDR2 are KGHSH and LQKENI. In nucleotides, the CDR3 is TGTGCCAGCTCACCAGGGGGGCAAGACACTGAAGCTTTCTTT. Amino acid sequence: CASSPGGQDTEAFF. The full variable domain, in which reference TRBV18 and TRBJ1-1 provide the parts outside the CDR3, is NAGVMQNPRHLVRRRGQEARLRCSPMKGHSHVYWYRQLPEEGLKFMVYLQKENIIDESGMPKERFSAEFPKEGPSILRIQQVVRGDSAAYFCASSPGGQDTEAFFGQGTRLTVV.

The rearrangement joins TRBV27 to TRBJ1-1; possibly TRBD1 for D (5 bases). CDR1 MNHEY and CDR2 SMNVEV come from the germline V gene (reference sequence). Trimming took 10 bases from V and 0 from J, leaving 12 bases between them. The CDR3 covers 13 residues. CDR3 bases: TGTGCCACCGCACGGACAATGAACACTGAAGCTTTCTTT. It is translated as CATARTMNTEAFF.

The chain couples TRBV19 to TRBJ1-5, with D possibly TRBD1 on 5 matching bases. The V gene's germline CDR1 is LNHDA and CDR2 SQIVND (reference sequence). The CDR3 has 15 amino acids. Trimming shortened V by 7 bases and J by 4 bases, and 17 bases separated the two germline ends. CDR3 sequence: CASKEGDLQNQPQHF. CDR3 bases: TGTGCCAGTAAGGAAGGGGACCTGCAAAATCAGCCCCAGCATTTT.

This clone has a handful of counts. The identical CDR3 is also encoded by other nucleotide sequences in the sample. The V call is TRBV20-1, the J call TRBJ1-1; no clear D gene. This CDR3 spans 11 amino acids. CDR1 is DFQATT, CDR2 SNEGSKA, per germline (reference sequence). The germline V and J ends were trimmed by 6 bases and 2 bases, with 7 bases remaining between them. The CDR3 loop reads CSAYSNTEAFF. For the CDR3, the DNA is TGCAGTGCCTACAGTAACACTGAAGCTTTCTTT.

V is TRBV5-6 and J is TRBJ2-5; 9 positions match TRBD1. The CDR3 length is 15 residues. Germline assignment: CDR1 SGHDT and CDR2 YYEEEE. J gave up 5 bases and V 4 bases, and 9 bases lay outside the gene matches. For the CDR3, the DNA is TGTGCCAGCAGCGGGGTGGGACAGGGAACGGAGACCCAGTACTTC. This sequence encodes CASSGVGQGTETQYF.

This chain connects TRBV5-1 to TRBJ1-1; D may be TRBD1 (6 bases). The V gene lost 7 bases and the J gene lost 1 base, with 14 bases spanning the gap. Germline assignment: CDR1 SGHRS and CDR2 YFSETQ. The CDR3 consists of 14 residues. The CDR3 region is CASALKGQNTEAFF. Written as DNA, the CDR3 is TGCGCCAGCGCCCTAAAGGGACAGAACACTGAAGCTTTCTTT. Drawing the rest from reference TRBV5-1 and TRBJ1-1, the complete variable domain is KAGVTQTPRYLIKTRGQQVTLSCSPISGHRSVSWYQQTPGQGLQFLFEYFSETQRNKGNFPGRFSGRQFSNSRSEMNVSTLELGDSALYLCASALKGQNTEAFFGQGTRLTVV.